This T cell receptor (beta chain) was sequenced during a study of PD-L1 blockade in urothelial cancer. Overall study: Investigators checked blood 3 weeks (second dose) and 6 weeks after treatment start.

The method was immunoSEQ multiplex PCR; TCRdb's version includes in-frame clones alone and lacks a portion of them. This table has fewer than 65,000 clones, around four fifths appearing once. V lost 4 bases to trimming and J lost 1 base, with 12 bases between them. The CDR3 spans 14 residues. Germline-derived CDR1 and CDR2 are SGHNT and YYREEE (reference sequence). As to time point: pretreatment peripheral blood. V and J are TRBV5-4 and TRBJ2-7; maybe TRBD1 (6 bases). Here the sequenced sample was PBMCs, taken around atezolizumab (anti-PD-L1) treatment. The clonotype comes from a man in his 70s with urothelial cancer. This CDR3 is CASSAKQGSYEQYF. The CDR3 region has the DNA TGTGCCAGCAGCGCCAAACAGGGATCCTACGAGCAGTACTTC.